This passage covers 28 T cell receptor beta chains from one sample sequenced in a study of blood T cells in healthy people across ages. With a J-beta primer mix and a sample-barcoded 5' primer, a second PCR ran about 7 to 12 cycles. TCRdb passed the 5' RACE reads through MiXCR, listing each CDR3 protein once. The profile shows some 1,000,000 distinct CDR3 sequences, almost 25% of them singletons. The same sample was also studied in work on T cells of mothers and their children.

Sequencing used blood. Receptors originate from a girl aged 2 to 9 in good health.

The chain uses TRBV11-3 and TRBJ2-7, with TRBD1 matching 8 bases. The V gene end was trimmed by 3 bases and the J gene end by 3 bases; junction bases not matched to a gene: 13. The CDR3 has 17 residues. The V gene's germline CDR1 is SGHNT and CDR2 YENEEA. The CDR3 loop reads CASSFQGGTGTDYEQYF. For the CDR3, the DNA is TGTGCCAGCAGCTTTCAAGGGGGGACAGGAACCGACTACGAGCAGTACTTC. The full variable domain, with the rest looked up from reference TRBV11-3 and TRBJ2-7, is EAGVVQSPRYKIIEKKQPVAFWCNPISGHNTLYWYLQNLGQGPELLIRYENEEAVDDSQLPKDRFSAERLKGVDSTLKIQPAELGDSAVYLCASSFQGGTGTDYEQYFGPGTRLTVT.

The CDR3 region has the DNA TGCAGTGCTAGATCCTTACAGGGCCCGACTGAAGCTTTCTTT. Translation: CSARSLQGPTEAFF. J is TRBJ1-1 and V is TRBV20-1, with a possible D match to TRBD1 (6 bases). The V and J ends lost 2 bases and 5 bases respectively, with 15 bases between them. Germline values: CDR1 DFQATT, CDR2 SNEGSKA (reference sequence). The CDR3 loop spans 14 amino acids.

A word on this clonotype: A much larger clone lies a single base off, so this may be a read error. The chain has TRBV6-5 and TRBJ2-5, with D unclear. V was clipped by 0 bases and J by 7 bases, with 6 bases between them. The V gene's germline CDR1 is MNHEY and CDR2 SVGAGI. The CDR3 is 12 residues long. The CDR3 DNA is TGTGCCAGCAGTTACTCTAAGGGGACCCAGTACTTC. Protein: CASSYSKGTQYF.

This sequence joins TRBV6-1 and TRBJ2-6; TRBD2 might be the D (5 bases). The V and J ends lost 3 bases and 4 bases respectively, with 13 bases between them. The CDR3 sequence is 16 residues long. Germline V gives CDR1 MNHNS, CDR2 SASEGT. The CDR3 region is CASSERETWGANVLTF. CDR3 coding DNA: TGTGCCAGCAGTGAGAGGGAAACTTGGGGGGCCAACGTCCTGACTTTC.

The CDR3 nucleotides are TGTGCCAGCAGTTTGGCCACCCCAGGGGGCGCGAGAGATACGCAGTATTTT. Amino acids: CASSLATPGGARDTQYF. The gene calls are TRBV28 and TRBJ2-3; 8 nucleotides match TRBD1. V lost 3 bases, J lost 5 bases, and 13 bases stayed unmatched. CDR1 is MDHEN and CDR2 is SYDVKM in the germline V gene. The CDR3 length is 17 residues.

The chain employs TRBV7-2 and TRBJ2-6; D is perhaps TRBD1 (6 bases). The CDR3 has 18 residues. V lost 1 base to trimming and J lost 0 bases, with 13 bases between them. Germline V gives CDR1 SGHTA, CDR2 FQGNSA. CDR3 in amino acids: CASSLGAGEVSGANVLTF. CDR3 nucleotides: TGTGCCAGCAGCTTAGGTGCAGGGGAAGTCTCTGGGGCCAACGTCCTGACTTTC. Full variable domain (missing parts from reference TRBV7-2 and TRBJ2-6): GAGVSQSPSNKVTEKGKDVELRCDPISGHTALYWYRQSLGQGLEFLIYFQGNSAPDKSGLPSDRFSAERTGGSVSTLTIQRTQQEDSAVYLCASSLGAGEVSGANVLTFGAGSRLTVL.

This chain uses TRBV4-1 with TRBJ2-7; D perhaps matches TRBD2 (5 bases). Trimming took 5 bases from V and 0 from J, leaving 17 bases between them. In germline, CDR1 is MGHRA, CDR2 YSYEKL. This CDR3 spans 16 amino acids. The CDR3 DNA reads as TGCGCCAGCAGCTATTCCCCGGAGCGGAGCTCCTACGAGCAGTACTTC. Translation: CASSYSPERSSYEQYF.

This clonotype has more than one count but fewer than ten. The gene calls are TRBV5-1 and TRBJ2-7; tentatively, D is TRBD1 (6 bases). The CDR3 has 13 amino acids. Trimming left V 2 bases short and J 5 bases short, with 11 bases between. CDR1 and CDR2 (germline): SGHRS, YFSETQ. Here the CDR3 reads CASSFDRLDEQYF. The CDR3 region has the DNA TGCGCCAGCAGCTTTGACAGGTTGGACGAGCAGTACTTC.

This clonotype has just a few counts. The V gene is TRBV21-1, the J gene TRBJ2-1. TRBV21-1 is recorded as a pseudogene. This CDR3 is built from 13 residues. CDR3 amino acids: CASSKGFGQEQFF. CDR3 coding DNA: TGTGCCAGCAGCAAAGGTTTTGGGCAGGAGCAGTTCTTC.

The J gene is TRBJ1-2, the V gene TRBV6-5; D is uncertain. Germline lookup yields CDR1 MNHEY and CDR2 SVGAGI. This CDR3 contains 13 residues. The V end was cut by 2 bases, the J end by 10 bases, with 14 bases between. The CDR3 is CASSYGTRRDYTF. The CDR3 region has the DNA TGTGCCAGCAGTTACGGCACCCGGAGGGACTACACCTTC.

The V gene is TRBV29-1, the J gene TRBJ1-2; tentative D call: TRBD1 (6 bases). V lost 3 bases, J lost 4 bases, and 12 bases lay in between. From germline, CDR1 is SQVTM and CDR2 ANQGSEA. The CDR3 length is 13 residues. The CDR3 sequence is CSVENPGAYGYTF. The CDR3 DNA follows: TGCAGCGTTGAGAACCCAGGGGCCTATGGCTACACCTTC.

This clonotype was found many times. This chain joins TRBV6-1 and TRBJ2-1; D call uncertain. V lost 1 base to trimming and J lost 0 bases, with 13 bases between them. The CDR3 spans 17 residues. Germline loops: CDR1 MNHNS, CDR2 SASEGT. CDR3 residues: CASSEVGQASSYNEQFF. CDR3 DNA: TGTGCCAGCAGTGAAGTTGGGCAGGCTAGCTCCTACAATGAGCAGTTCTTC.

This clonotype has ten or more counts. This chain uses TRBV12-3 or TRBV12-4 with TRBJ1-3; D is unclear. This CDR3 is built from 14 residues. With 7 bases removed from V and 4 bases from J, the gap between germline ends came to 14 bases. CDR3 sequence (DNA): TGTGCCAGCATGCTTTGGGAGACGGGAAACACCATATATTTT. This gives the protein CASMLWETGNTIYF.

The chain employs TRBV20-1 and TRBJ2-3; 9 positions match TRBD2. From germline, CDR1 is DFQATT and CDR2 SNEGSKA (reference sequence). The V segment lost 1 base and the J segment 0 bases; nucleotides outside the gene matches: 17. This CDR3 comprises 20 residues. CDR3 sequence: CSARGALLAGASPSTDTQYF. As DNA, the CDR3 is TGCAGTGCTAGAGGAGCCCTACTAGCGGGCGCCTCCCCTAGCACAGATACGCAGTATTTT.

This clonotype showed up just a few times. The V and J genes are TRBV5-1 and TRBJ1-2; 7 nucleotides match TRBD1. Germline V gene lookup returns CDR1 SGHRS and CDR2 YFSETQ. This CDR3 comprises 13 residues. V dropped 4 bases and J dropped 5; count of bases not matched to a gene: 5. Here the CDR3 DNA reads TGCGCCAGCAGCGGACAGGAGGAATATGGCTACACCTTC. The encoded protein is CASSGQEEYGYTF.

This clonotype was observed a few times. The chain joins TRBV25-1 to TRBJ1-2; 7 bases match TRBD1. The CDR3 spans 17 residues. Germline CDR1 reads MGHDK; CDR2 reads SYGVNS. Trimming removed 0 bases from V and 8 bases from J; junction bases left unmatched: 15. CDR3 nucleotides: TGTGCCAGCAGTGAATATTTCGTCGGGGTCAGGGGGGGCGGCTACACCTTC. Its translation is CASSEYFVGVRGGGYTF.

Only a few counts were recorded for this clonotype. The chain couples TRBV10-3 to TRBJ2-6; 9 bases align to TRBD1. CDR3 length: 18 amino acids. Germline loops: CDR1 ENHRY, CDR2 SYGVKD. V gave up 6 bases and J gave up 2 bases; unmatched junction bases: 11. CDR3 nucleotides: TGTGCCATCAGGAATATGGGACAGGGTAAGGCTGGGGCCAACGTCCTGACTTTC. This translates into CAIRNMGQGKAGANVLTF.

This clonotype was seen more than once but under ten times. This chain connects TRBV5-1 to TRBJ1-1; D is unresolved. Trimming took 0 bases from V and 10 from J, leaving 16 bases between them. Germline assignment: CDR1 SGHRS and CDR2 YFSETQ. The CDR3 consists of 14 residues. The CDR3 DNA reads TGCGCCAGCAGCTTGGAAGGTTCGGGCCAGCGAGCTTTCTTT. The encoded protein is CASSLEGSGQRAFF.

This clonotype was detected a few times. The rearrangement uses TRBV12-3 or TRBV12-4 and TRBJ2-3, with TRBD2 matching over 9 bases. Trimming cost V 2 bases and J 5 bases; bases outside gene matches: 8. The CDR3 contains 16 residues. The CDR3 bases are TGTGCCAGCAGTTTACTGGCGGGGGGGCCCAGAGATACGCAGTATTTT. This translates into CASSLLAGGPRDTQYF.

V is TRBV7-9 and J is TRBJ2-2; TRBD1 matches 8 bases. Germline CDR1 reads SEHNR; CDR2 reads FQNEAQ (reference sequence). CDR3 length equals 14 residues. The trim removed 7 bases at V and 8 bases at J, leaving 9 bases unmatched. The CDR3 DNA reads as TGTGCCAGCAAGACAGGGGTTTCGACTGGGGAGCTGTTTTTT. Encoded protein: CASKTGVSTGELFF.

The V call is TRBV7-9, the J call TRBJ1-4, with 8 bases lining up with TRBD1. Per germline, CDR1 SEHNR and CDR2 FQNEAQ (reference sequence). Trimming took 4 bases from V and 10 from J; bases not matched to a gene: 5. This CDR3 has 13 residues. The CDR3, as DNA: TGTGCCAGCAGCTCGGACAGGGTGGGAAAACTGTTTTTT. Translated, it gives CASSSDRVGKLFF.

V is TRBV18 and J is TRBJ2-7, with 9 bases fitting TRBD1. The CDR3 runs 16 residues. The V and J ends lost 2 bases and 7 bases, in that order; junction bases with no gene match: 12. Looked up from germline, CDR1 is KGHSH and CDR2 is LQKENI. CDR3 protein: CASSPKPGQGPREQYF. The CDR3 DNA reads as TGTGCCAGCTCACCAAAACCGGGACAGGGCCCTAGGGAGCAGTACTTC.

The CDR3 DNA sequence: TGCGCCAGCAGCCAGTGGCGACAGGGTCTTCCTCTTGATACGCAGTATTTT. Its translation: CASSQWRQGLPLDTQYF. This chain uses TRBV4-3 with TRBJ2-3, with 7 positions matching TRBD1. J lost 6 bases, V lost 3 bases, and 15 bases had no gene match. CDR3 size: 17 residues. CDR1 is LGHNA, CDR2 YSLEER, per germline.

This chain uses TRBV7-2 with TRBJ1-2; TRBD1 matches 9 bases. CDR1 and CDR2 from the germline V gene are SGHTA and FQGNSA. This CDR3 spans 16 amino acids. The junction had 5 bases not matched to a gene; V was cut back by 3 bases and J by 0 bases. The CDR3 sequence: CASSLDRGGTNYGYTF. CDR3 in DNA: TGTGCCAGCAGCTTGGACAGGGGCGGCACTAACTATGGCTACACCTTC.

V usage is TRBV7-8 and J usage is TRBJ1-4, with 7 bases aligning to TRBD1. Germline trimming cut 2 bases from V and 4 bases from J; bases unmatched to any gene: 4. The CDR3 is 15 residues long. Germline loops: CDR1 SGHVS, CDR2 FQNEAQ. The CDR3: CASSLLDRINEKLFF. The CDR3 bases are TGTGCCAGCAGCTTATTGGACAGGATTAATGAAAAACTGTTTTTT.

This clonotype has more than one count but fewer than ten. The chain is built from TRBV5-1 and TRBJ2-5, with D hard to call. The CDR3 length is 13 residues. Trimming stripped 4 bases from V and 4 bases from J, with 11 bases between. Germline V gene data show CDR1 as SGHRS and CDR2 as YFSETQ. In nucleotides, the CDR3 is TGCGCCAGCAGCCTCAATAACGGAGAGACCCAGTACTTC. Residues: CASSLNNGETQYF. Full variable domain (missing parts from reference TRBV5-1 and TRBJ2-5): KAGVTQTPRYLIKTRGQQVTLSCSPISGHRSVSWYQQTPGQGLQFLFEYFSETQRNKGNFPGRFSGRQFSNSRSEMNVSTLELGDSALYLCASSLNNGETQYFGPGTRLLVL.

This clonotype was found many times. This sequence joins TRBV29-1 and TRBJ2-5; 8 positions match TRBD2. Per the germline V gene, CDR1 is SQVTM and CDR2 is ANQGSEA. CDR3 size: 14 residues. The CDR3 DNA sequence: TGCAGTATCACAAAAGCGGGAGTATGGGAGACCCAGTACTTC. The encoded protein is CSITKAGVWETQYF.

The V call is TRBV12-3 or TRBV12-4, the J call TRBJ2-7; 8 bases agree with TRBD1. After removal of 7 bases from V and 5 bases from J, the junction contained 7 bases not matched to a gene. CDR3 size: 13 residues. The CDR3: CASTQDRVDEQYF. The CDR3 coding sequence is TGTGCCAGCACCCAGGACAGGGTCGACGAGCAGTACTTC.